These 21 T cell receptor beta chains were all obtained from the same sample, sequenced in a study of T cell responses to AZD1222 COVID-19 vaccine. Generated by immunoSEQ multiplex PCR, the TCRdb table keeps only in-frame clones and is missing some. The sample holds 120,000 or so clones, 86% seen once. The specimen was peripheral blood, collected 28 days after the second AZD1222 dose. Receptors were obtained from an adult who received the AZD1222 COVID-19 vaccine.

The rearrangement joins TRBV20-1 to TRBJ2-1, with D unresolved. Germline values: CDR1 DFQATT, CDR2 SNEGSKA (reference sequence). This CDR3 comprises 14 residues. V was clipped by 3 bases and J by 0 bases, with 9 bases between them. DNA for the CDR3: TGCAGTGCTAGTCGGGCAACCTCCTACAATGAGCAGTTCTTC. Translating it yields CSASRATSYNEQFF.

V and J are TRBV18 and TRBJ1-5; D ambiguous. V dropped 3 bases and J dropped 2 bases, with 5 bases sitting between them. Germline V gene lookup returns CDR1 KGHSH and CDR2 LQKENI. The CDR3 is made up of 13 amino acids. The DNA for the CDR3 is TGTGCCAGCTCACCTAACGGCAATCAGCCCCAGCATTTT. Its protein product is CASSPNGNQPQHF.

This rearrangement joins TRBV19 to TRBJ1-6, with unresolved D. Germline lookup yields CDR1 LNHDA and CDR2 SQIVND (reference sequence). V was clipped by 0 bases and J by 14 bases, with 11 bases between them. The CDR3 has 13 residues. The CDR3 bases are TGTGCCAGTAGTATAGAAAGAGGGATCGCCCTCCACTTT. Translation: CASSIERGIALHF.

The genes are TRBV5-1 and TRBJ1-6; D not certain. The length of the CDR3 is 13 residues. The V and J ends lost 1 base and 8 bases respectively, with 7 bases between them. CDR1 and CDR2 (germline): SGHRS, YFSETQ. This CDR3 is CASSLNRYSPLHF. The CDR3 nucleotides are TGCGCCAGCAGCTTGAACAGATATTCACCCCTCCACTTT.

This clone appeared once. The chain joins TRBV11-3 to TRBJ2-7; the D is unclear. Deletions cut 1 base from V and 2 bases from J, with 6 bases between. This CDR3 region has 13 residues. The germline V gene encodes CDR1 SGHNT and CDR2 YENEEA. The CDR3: CASSLGPAYEQYF. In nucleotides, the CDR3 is TGTGCCAGCAGCTTAGGACCGGCCTACGAGCAGTACTTC. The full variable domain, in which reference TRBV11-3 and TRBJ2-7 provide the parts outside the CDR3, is EAGVVQSPRYKIIEKKQPVAFWCNPISGHNTLYWYLQNLGQGPELLIRYENEEAVDDSQLPKDRFSAERLKGVDSTLKIQPAELGDSAVYLCASSLGPAYEQYFGPGTRLTVT.

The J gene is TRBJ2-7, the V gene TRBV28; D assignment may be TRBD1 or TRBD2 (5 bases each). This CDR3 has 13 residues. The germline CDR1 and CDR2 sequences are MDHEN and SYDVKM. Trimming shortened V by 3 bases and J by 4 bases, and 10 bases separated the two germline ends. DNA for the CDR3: TGTGCCAGCAGTTTGACCGGGGCTTACGAGCAGTACTTC. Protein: CASSLTGAYEQYF.

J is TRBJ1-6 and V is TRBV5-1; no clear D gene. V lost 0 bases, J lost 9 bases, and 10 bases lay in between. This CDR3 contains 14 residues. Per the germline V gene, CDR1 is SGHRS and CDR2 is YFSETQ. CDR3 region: CASSLGAKTSPLHF. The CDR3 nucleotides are TGCGCCAGCAGCTTGGGGGCGAAGACTTCACCCCTCCACTTT.

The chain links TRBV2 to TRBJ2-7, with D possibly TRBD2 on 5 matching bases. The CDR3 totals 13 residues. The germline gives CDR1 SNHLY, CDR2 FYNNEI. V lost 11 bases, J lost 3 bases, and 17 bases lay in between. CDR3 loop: CAWVGDGRYEQYF. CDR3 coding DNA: TGTGCCTGGGTGGGAGACGGACGCTACGAGCAGTACTTC.

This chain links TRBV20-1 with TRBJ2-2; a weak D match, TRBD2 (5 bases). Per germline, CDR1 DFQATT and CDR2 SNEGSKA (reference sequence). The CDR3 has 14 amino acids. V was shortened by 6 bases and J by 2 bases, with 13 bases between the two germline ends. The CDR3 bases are TGCAGTGCAAGTAGCGAGGTTAACACCGGGGAGCTGTTTTTT. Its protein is CSASSEVNTGELFF.

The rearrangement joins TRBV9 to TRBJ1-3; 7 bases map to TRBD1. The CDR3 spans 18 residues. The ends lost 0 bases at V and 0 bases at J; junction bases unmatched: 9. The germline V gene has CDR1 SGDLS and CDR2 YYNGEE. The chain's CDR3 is CASSVEGTDLSSGNTIYF. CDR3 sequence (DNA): TGTGCCAGCAGCGTAGAGGGGACAGATCTCAGCTCTGGAAACACCATATATTTT.

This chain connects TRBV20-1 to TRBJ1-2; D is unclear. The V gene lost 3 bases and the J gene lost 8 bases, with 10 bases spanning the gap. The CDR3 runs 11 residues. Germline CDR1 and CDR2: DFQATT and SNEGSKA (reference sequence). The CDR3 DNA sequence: TGCAGTGCTAGCGGGCAAGGAGGCTACACCTTC. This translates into CSASGQGGYTF.

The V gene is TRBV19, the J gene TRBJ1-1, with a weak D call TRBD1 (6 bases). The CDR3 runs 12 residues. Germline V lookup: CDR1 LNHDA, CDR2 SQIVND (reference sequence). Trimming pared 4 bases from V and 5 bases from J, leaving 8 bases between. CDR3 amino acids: CASSRQGTEAFF. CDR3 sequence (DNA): TGTGCCAGTAGTAGGCAGGGGACTGAAGCTTTCTTT. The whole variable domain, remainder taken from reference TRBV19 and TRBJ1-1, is DGGITQSPKYLFRKEGQNVTLSCEQNLNHDAMYWYRQDPGQGLRLIYYSQIVNDFQKGDIAEGYSVSREKKESFPLTVTSAQKNPTAFYLCASSRQGTEAFFGQGTRLTVV.

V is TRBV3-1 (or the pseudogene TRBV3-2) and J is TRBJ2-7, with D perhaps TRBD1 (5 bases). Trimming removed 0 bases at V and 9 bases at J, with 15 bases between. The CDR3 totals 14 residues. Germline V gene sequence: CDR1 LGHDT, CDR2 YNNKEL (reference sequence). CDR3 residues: CASSQDPGRGGQYF. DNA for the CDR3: TGTGCCAGCAGCCAAGATCCTGGAAGGGGTGGGCAGTACTTC.

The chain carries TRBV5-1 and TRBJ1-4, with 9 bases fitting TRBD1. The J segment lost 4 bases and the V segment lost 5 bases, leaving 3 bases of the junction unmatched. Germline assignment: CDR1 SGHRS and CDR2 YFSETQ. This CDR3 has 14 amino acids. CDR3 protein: CASSPGQGNEKLFF. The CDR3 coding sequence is TGCGCCAGCAGTCCGGGACAGGGTAATGAAAAACTGTTTTTT.

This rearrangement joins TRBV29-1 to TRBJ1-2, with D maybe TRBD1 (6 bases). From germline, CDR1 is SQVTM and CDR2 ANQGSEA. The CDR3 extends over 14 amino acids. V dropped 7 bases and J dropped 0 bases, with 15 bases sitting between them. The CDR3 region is CSADLGGANYGYTF. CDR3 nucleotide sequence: TGCAGCGCGGACTTAGGGGGTGCTAACTATGGCTACACCTTC.

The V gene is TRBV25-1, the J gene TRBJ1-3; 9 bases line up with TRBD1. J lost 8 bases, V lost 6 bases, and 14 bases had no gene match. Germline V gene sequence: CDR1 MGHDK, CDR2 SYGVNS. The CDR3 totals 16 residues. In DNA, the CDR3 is TGTGCCAGCAGCCTCGGACAGGGGATTAGGAGGGACACCATATATTTT. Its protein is CASSLGQGIRRDTIYF.

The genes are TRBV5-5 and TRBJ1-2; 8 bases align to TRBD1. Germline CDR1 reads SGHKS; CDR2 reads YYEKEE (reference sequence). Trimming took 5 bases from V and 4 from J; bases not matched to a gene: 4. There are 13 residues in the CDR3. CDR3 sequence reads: CASSGDRGYGYTF. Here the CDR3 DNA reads TGTGCCAGCAGTGGAGACAGGGGCTATGGCTACACCTTC.

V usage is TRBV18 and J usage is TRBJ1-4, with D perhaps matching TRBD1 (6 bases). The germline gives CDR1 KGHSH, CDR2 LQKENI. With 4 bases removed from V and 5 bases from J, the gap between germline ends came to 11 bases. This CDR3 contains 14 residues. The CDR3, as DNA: TGTGCCAGCTCACAAAGACAGGAAAATGAAAAACTGTTTTTT. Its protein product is CASSQRQENEKLFF.

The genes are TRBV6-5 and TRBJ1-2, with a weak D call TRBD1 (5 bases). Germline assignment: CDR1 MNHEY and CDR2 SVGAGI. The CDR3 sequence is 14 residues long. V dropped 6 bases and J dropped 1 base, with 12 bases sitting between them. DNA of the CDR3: TGTGCCAGCAGGAGGGGTGGCGGTAACTATGGCTACACCTTC. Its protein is CASRRGGGNYGYTF.

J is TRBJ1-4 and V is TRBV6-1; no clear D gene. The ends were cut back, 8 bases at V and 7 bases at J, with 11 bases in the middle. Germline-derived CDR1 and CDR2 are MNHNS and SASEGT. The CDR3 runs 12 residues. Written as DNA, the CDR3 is TGTGCCAGCGGCCGCCGCGGTGAAAAACTGTTTTTT. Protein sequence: CASGRRGEKLFF.

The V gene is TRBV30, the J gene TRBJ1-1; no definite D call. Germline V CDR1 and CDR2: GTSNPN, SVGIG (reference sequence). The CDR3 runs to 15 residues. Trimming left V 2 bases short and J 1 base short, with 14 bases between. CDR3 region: CAWSLSPAPNTEAFF. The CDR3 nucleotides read TGTGCCTGGAGTCTATCCCCAGCGCCGAACACTGAAGCTTTCTTT.